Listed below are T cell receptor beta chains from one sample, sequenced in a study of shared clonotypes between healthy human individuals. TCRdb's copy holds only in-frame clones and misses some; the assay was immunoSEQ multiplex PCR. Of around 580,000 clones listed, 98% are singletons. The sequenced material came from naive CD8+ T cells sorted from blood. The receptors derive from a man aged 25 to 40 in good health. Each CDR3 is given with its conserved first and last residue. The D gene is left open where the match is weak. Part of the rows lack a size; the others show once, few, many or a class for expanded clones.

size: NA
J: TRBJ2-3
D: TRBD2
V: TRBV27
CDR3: CASSAYTGGSTDTQYF
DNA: TGTGCCAGCAGTGCTTATACGGGAGGAAGCACAGATACGCAGTATTTT

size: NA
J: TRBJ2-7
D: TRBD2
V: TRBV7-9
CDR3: CASSSNRGLAIYEQYF
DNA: TGTGCCAGCAGCTCTAATAGGGGACTAGCGATCTACGAGCAGTACTTC

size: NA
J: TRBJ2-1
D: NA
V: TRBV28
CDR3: CASSFLSSSYNEQFF
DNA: TGTGCCAGCAGTTTCTTATCAAGCTCCTACAATGAGCAGTTCTTC

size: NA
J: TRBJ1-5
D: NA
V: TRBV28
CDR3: CASSQYSNQPQHF
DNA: TGTGCCAGCAGTCAGTATAGCAATCAGCCCCAGCATTTT

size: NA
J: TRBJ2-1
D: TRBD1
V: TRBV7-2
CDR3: CASSFKGASGNEQFF
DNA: TGTGCCAGCAGCTTCAAGGGGGCCAGTGGCAATGAGCAGTTCTTC

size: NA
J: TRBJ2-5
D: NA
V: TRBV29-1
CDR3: CSVDPRFSSVQETQYF
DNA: TGCAGCGTTGATCCTAGGTTTTCGTCGGTACAAGAGACCCAGTACTTC

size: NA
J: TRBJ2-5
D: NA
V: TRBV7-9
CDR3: CASSSGAGQETQYF
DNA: TGTGCCAGCAGCTCGGGGGCGGGACAAGAGACCCAGTACTTC

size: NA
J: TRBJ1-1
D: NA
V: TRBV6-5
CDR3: CASSSLGPTGAFF
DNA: TGTGCCAGCAGTTCATTGGGCCCTACCGGAGCTTTCTTT

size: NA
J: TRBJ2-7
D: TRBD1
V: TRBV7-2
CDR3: CASRGGQAKTYEQYF
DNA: TGTGCCAGCCGAGGGGGACAGGCAAAAACCTACGAGCAGTACTTC

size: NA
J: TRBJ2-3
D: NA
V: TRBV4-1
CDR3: CASSQVGLSTDTQYF
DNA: TGCGCCAGCAGCCAAGTAGGGTTAAGCACAGATACGCAGTATTTT

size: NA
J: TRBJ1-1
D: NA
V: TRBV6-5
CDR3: CASRVSGNTEAFF
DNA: TGTGCCAGCAGAGTTTCGGGGAACACTGAAGCTTTCTTT

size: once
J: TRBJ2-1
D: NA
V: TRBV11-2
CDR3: CASSLGGQGPINEQFF
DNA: TGTGCCAGCAGCTTAGGTGGTCAGGGCCCCATCAATGAGCAGTTCTTC

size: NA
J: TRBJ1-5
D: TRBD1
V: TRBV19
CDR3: CASSTTPGTGYQPQHF
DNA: TGTGCCAGTAGTACTACACCCGGGACAGGGTATCAGCCCCAGCATTTT

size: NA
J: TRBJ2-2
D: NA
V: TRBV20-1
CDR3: CSARAGELFF
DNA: TGCAGTGCTAGGGCCGGGGAGCTGTTTTTT

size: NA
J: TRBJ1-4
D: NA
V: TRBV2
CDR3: CASSVTRDQDGKLFF
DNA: TGTGCCAGCAGTGTGACGAGGGACCAGGACGGAAAACTGTTTTTT

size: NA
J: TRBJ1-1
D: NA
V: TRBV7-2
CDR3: CASSLGRARGGGWTEAFF
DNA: TGTGCCAGCAGCCTTGGGAGGGCGCGAGGCGGCGGGTGGACTGAAGCTTTCTTT

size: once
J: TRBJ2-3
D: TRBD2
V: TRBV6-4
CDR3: CASSDSAGGDTQYF
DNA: TGTGCCAGCAGTGACTCGGCGGGAGGAGATACGCAGTATTTT

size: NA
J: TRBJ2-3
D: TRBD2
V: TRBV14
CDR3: CASSLDVSGRATDTQYF
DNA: TGTGCCAGCAGCTTGGACGTAAGCGGGAGGGCCACAGATACGCAGTATTTT

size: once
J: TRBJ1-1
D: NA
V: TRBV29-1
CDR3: CSVDLPTEAFF
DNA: TGCAGCGTTGATCTTCCCACTGAAGCTTTCTTT

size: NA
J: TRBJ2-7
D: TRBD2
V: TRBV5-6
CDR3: CASSLVGLAGVGAYEQYF
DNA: TGTGCCAGCAGCTTGGTGGGACTAGCGGGAGTAGGGGCCTACGAGCAGTACTTC

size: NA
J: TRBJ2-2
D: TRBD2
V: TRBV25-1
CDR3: CASRGTSRDTGELFF
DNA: TGTGCCAGCAGAGGGACTAGCAGAGACACCGGGGAGCTGTTTTTT

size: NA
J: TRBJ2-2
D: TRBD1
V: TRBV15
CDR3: CATSRDTGTGRTGELFF
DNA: TGTGCCACCAGCAGAGATACCGGGACAGGGCGAACCGGGGAGCTGTTTTTT

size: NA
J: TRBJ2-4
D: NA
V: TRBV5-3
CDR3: CARSPERSVLGKNIQYF
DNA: TGTGCCAGAAGCCCAGAGCGGTCGGTCTTAGGCAAAAACATTCAGTACTTC

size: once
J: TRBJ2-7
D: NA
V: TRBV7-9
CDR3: CASSLVPPVEQYF
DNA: TGTGCCAGCAGCTTAGTCCCCCCCGTTGAGCAGTACTTC

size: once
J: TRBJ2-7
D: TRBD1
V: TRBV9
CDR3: CASSAGTGTYEQYF
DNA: TGTGCCAGCAGCGCCGGGACAGGGACTTACGAGCAGTACTTC

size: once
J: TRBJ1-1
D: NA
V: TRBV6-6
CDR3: CASSETEAFF
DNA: TGTGCCAGCAGTGAAACTGAAGCTTTCTTT

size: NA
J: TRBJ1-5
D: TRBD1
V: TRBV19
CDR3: CASRSPIRDRDNQPQHF
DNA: TGTGCCAGTAGATCCCCGATCCGGGACAGGGATAATCAGCCCCAGCATTTT

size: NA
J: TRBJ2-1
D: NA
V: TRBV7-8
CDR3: CASSPRDFSYNEQFF
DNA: TGTGCCAGCAGCCCACGGGACTTTAGCTACAATGAGCAGTTCTTC

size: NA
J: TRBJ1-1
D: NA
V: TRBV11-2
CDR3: CASSLVGRASNTEAFF
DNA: TGTGCCAGCAGCTTAGTGGGCAGGGCAAGTAACACTGAAGCTTTCTTT

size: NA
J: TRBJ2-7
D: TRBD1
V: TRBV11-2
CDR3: CASSLGTGGYEQYF
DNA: TGTGCCAGCAGCTTAGGGACAGGGGGGTACGAGCAGTACTTC

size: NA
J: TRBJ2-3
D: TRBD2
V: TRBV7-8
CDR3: CASSSRLALQYF
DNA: TGTGCCAGCAGCTCGAGACTAGCCCTGCAGTATTTT

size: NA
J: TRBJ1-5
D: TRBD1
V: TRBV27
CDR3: CASSLSKGAHQPQHF
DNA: TGTGCCAGCAGTTTAAGTAAGGGGGCCCATCAGCCCCAGCATTTT

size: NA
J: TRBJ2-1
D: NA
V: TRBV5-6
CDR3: CASSRLAFEQFF
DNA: TGTGCCAGCAGCAGGTTAGCCTTTGAGCAGTTCTTC

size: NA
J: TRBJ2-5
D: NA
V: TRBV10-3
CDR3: CAISDVKAGQETQYF
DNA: TGTGCCATCAGTGATGTTAAGGCGGGACAAGAGACCCAGTACTTC

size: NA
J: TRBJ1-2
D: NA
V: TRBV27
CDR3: CASSSWGDYGYTF
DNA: TGTGCCAGCAGTTCATGGGGTGACTATGGCTACACCTTC

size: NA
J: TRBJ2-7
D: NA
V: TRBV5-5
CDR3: CASSLFYEQYF
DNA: TGTGCCAGCAGCTTGTTCTACGAGCAGTACTTC

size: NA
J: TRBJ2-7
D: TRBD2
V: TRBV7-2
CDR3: CAIDDEREGLYEQYF
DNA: TGTGCCATCGACGACGAGCGGGAGGGCCTCTACGAGCAGTACTTC

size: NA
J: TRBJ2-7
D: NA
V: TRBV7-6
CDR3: CASSPAGGAYEQYF
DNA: TGTGCCAGCAGCCCAGCCGGCGGCGCCTACGAGCAGTACTTC

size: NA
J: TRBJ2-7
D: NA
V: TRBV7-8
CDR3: CASSHGAEQYF
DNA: TGTGCCAGCAGCCATGGGGCCGAGCAGTACTTC

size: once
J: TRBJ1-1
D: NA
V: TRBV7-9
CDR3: CASSLAPIMNTEAFF
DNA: TGTGCCAGCAGCTTAGCTCCAATAATGAACACTGAAGCTTTCTTT

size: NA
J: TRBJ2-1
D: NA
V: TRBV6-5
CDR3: CATSGFSGPYNEQFF
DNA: TGTGCCACCTCGGGGTTCTCCGGACCCTACAATGAGCAGTTCTTC

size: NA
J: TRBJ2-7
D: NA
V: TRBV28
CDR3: CASSAPPEIGYEQYF
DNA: TGTGCCAGCAGTGCGCCCCCGGAGATCGGCTACGAGCAGTACTTC

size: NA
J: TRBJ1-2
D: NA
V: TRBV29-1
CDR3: CSVVGMGGIYGYTF
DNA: TGCAGCGTAGTCGGTATGGGAGGAATCTATGGCTACACCTTC

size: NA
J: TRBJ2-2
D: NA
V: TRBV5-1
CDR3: CASSLGTMNTGELFF
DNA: TGCGCCAGCAGCTTGGGGACAATGAACACCGGGGAGCTGTTTTTT

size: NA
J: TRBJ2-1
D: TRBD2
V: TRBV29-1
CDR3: CSVEVEREGAYNEQFF
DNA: TGCAGCGTTGAGGTCGAGCGGGAGGGGGCCTACAATGAGCAGTTCTTC

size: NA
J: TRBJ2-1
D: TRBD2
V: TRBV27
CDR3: CASSLLQAGGPDEQFF
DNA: TGTGCCAGCAGTTTATTGCAAGCGGGAGGGCCTGATGAGCAGTTCTTC

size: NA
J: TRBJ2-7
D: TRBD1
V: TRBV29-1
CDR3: CSARGGTGGEGVYEQYF
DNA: TGCAGCGCCCGAGGGGGGACAGGGGGCGAAGGGGTCTACGAGCAGTACTTC

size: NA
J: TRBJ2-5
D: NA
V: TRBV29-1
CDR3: CSVEEVGGETQYF
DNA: TGCAGCGTTGAAGAGGTCGGAGGAGAGACCCAGTACTTC

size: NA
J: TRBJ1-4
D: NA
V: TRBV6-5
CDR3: CASSYSGAGREKLFF
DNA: TGTGCCAGCAGTTACTCTGGCGCAGGTAGAGAAAAACTGTTTTTT

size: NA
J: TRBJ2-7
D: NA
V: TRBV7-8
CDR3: CASSLFRGYEQYF
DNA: TGTGCCAGCAGCTTATTTCGGGGGTACGAGCAGTACTTC

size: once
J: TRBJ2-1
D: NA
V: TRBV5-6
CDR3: CASSTSSYNEQFF
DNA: TGTGCCAGCAGCACAAGCTCCTACAATGAGCAGTTCTTC